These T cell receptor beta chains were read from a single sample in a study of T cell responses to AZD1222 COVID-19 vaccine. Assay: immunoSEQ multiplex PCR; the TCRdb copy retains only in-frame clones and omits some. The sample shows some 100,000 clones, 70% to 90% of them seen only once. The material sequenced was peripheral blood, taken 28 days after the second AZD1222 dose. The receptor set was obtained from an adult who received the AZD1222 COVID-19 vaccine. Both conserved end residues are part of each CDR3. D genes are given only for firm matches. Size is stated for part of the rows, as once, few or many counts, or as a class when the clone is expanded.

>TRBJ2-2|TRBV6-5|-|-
TGTGCCAGCAGTTACCCCGCCGGGGAGCTGTTTTTT
CASSYPAGELFF
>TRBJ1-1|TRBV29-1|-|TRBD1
TGCAGCGTCGTGGGACAGACGAACACTGAAGCTTTCTTT
CSVVGQTNTEAFF
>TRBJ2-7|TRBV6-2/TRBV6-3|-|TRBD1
TGTGCCAGCAGTTATGGGACAGGGGCCTACGAGCAGTACTTC
CASSYGTGAYEQYF
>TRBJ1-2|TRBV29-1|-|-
TGCAGCGTTCCAACAGGGTTTAGGGAAGGTGGCTACACCTTC
CSVPTGFREGGYTF
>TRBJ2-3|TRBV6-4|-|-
TGTGCCAGCAGTGACTACCCCACAGATACGCAGTATTTT
CASSDYPTDTQYF
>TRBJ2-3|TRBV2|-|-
TGTGCCAGCGGGAAGGAGGGGATCAGGAAGGTAGTACATACGCAGTATTTT
CASGKEGIRKVVHTQYF
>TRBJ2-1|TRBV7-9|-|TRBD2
TGTGCCAGCAGCTGGACTAGCGTAGGCAAGGAGCAGTTCTTC
CASSWTSVGKEQFF
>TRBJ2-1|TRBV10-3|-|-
TGTGCCATCAGCGCTGGCGGTCGCAATGAGCAGTTCTTC
CAISAGGRNEQFF
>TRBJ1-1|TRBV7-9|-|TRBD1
TGTGCCAGCAGCTCAGGACAGGGGAACACTGAAGCTTTCTTT
CASSSGQGNTEAFF
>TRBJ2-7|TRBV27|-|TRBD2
TGTGCCAGCAGTTTAAATGGACTAGCGGGCTACGAGCAGTACTTC
CASSLNGLAGYEQYF
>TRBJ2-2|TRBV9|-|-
TGTGCCAGCAGCGTGAAGGGAAACACCGGGGAGCTGTTTTTT
CASSVKGNTGELFF
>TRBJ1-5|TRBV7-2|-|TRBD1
TGTGCCAGCAGCGCTCAGGGGGCCGGCAATCAGCCCCAGCATTTT
CASSAQGAGNQPQHF
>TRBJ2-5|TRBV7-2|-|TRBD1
TGTGCCAGCAGGAGGGGACAGCAAGAGACCCAGTACTTC
CASRRGQQETQYF
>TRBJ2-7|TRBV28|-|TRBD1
TGTGCCAGCAGCCCGGGACAGGGTACGCGATGGCAGTACTTC
CASSPGQGTRWQYF
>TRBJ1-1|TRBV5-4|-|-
TGTGCCAGCAGCTTGGGCGGGCGCACTGAAGCTTTCTTT
CASSLGGRTEAFF
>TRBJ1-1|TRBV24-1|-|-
TGTGCCACCAGGGGGCAGAACACTGAAGCTTTCTTT
CATRGQNTEAFF
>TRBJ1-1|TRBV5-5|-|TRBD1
TGTGCCAGCAGCCGCACCAGGGGGGTGCCTGAAGCTTTCTTT
CASSRTRGVPEAFF
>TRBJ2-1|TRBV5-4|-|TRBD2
TGTGCCAGCAGCTTAACTAGCGGGAGGTTGCATGAGCAGTTCTTC
CASSLTSGRLHEQFF
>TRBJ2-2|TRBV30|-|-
TGTGCCTGGAGCAGGGTTGGGGAGCTGTTTTTT
CAWSRVGELFF
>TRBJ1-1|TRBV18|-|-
TGTGCCAGCTCACCAACTCTCACAGCCCAGGCTTTCTTT
CASSPTLTAQAFF
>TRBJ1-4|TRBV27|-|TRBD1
TGTGCCAGCAGTCCGGACAGGGGTGAAAAACTGTTTTTT
CASSPDRGEKLFF
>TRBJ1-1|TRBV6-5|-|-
TGTGCCAGCACAGCGAACACTGAAGCTTTCTTT
CASTANTEAFF
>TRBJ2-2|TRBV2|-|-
TGTGCCAGCAGCCGGGACGGGGGCCTCCCCGGGGAGCTGTTTTTT
CASSRDGGLPGELFF
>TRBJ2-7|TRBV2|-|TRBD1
TGTGCCAGCAATCAGGGGGCAGGCGAGCAGTACTTC
CASNQGAGEQYF
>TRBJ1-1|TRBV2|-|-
TGTGCCAGCAGTCGGCAAGAGAACACTGAAGCTTTCTTT
CASSRQENTEAFF
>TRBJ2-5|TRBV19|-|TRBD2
TGTGCCAGTAGTATTGCCCTCCGGGGGGGGTACGAGACCCAGTACTTC
CASSIALRGGYETQYF
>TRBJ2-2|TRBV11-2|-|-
TGTGCCGGTGGCCGGCTGAACACCGGGGAGCTGTTTTTT
CAGGRLNTGELFF
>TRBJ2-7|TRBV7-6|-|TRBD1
TGTGCCAGCAGCCCAAGGACAGGAGCGAACTACGAGCAGTACTTC
CASSPRTGANYEQYF
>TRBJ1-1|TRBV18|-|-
TGTGCCAGCTCACCTCGCCCAGGGGAGGACACTGAAGCTTTCTTT
CASSPRPGEDTEAFF
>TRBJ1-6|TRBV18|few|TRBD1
TGTGCCAGCTCACCACAGGGACAGGGTGATTCACCCCTCCACTTT
CASSPQGQGDSPLHF
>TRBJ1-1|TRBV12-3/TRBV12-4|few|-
TGTGCCAGCAGTTTGACTGAAGCTTTCTTT
CASSLTEAFF
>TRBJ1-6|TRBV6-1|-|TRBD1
TGTGCCAGCAGTGAAGACAGGGGGCACAGTTCACCCCTCCACTTT
CASSEDRGHSSPLHF
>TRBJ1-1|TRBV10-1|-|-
TGCGCCAGCAGTGAGACGAACACTGAAGCTTTCTTT
CASSETNTEAFF
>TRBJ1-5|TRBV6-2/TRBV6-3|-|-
TGTGCCAGCAGTGGTAGCAATCAGCCCCAGCATTTT
CASSGSNQPQHF
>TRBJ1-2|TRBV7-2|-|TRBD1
TGTGCCAGCAGCCCGGATTCGTCCCAGGGGGCGTACTATGGCTACACCTTC
CASSPDSSQGAYYGYTF
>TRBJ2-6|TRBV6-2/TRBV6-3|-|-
TGTGCCAGCAGTGGGGCGGCCAACGTCCTGACTTTC
CASSGAANVLTF
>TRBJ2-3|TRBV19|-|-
TGTGCCAGTACCGCCTATCCGGGCACAGATACGCAGTATTTT
CASTAYPGTDTQYF
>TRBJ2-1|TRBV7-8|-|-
TGTGCCAGCAGCTTAGGAGCCGGCCTGCACTACAATGAGCAGTTCTTC
CASSLGAGLHYNEQFF
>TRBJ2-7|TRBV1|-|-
TGCACCAGCAGCCAAGTCGAGGCGGCAGTCCATACCTACGAGCAGTACTTC
CTSSQVEAAVHTYEQYF
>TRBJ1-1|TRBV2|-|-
TGTGCCAGCGCCGACACCGGCCGGGCAGCTTTCTTT
CASADTGRAAFF
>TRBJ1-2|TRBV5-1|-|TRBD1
TGCGCCAGCAGACCGACAGGGGGCGATGGCTACACCTTC
CASRPTGGDGYTF
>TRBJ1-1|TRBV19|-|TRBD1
TGTGCCAGTACCCCAGGGGGACTCACTGAAGCTTTCTTT
CASTPGGLTEAFF
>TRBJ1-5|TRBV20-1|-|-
TGCAGTGCTACTGAAAATAGCAATCAGCCCCAGCATTTT
CSATENSNQPQHF
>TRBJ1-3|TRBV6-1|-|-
TGTGCCAGCAGTGAAGGGGCCGGAGGAAACACCATATATTTT
CASSEGAGGNTIYF
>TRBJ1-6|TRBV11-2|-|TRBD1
TGTGCCAGCAGCTTAGAGACGGGACAGGTGAATTCACCCCTCCACTTT
CASSLETGQVNSPLHF
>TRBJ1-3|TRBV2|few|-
TGTGCCAGCAGTACAGATAGCTCTGGAAACACCATATATTTT
CASSTDSSGNTIYF